This TCR beta chain is from a study of glioma-infiltrating T cells. Study background: Glioblastomas were WHO grade IV, sampled at first diagnosis; low-grade were grade II. Blood libraries targeted roughly 4.5- to 10-fold coverage of 750,000 to 1,000,000 T cells. Before surgery, glioma patients received dexamethasone for at most six days.

This CDR3 has 14 residues. The V end lost 6 bases, the J end lost 1 base, and 12 bases lay between the germline ends. Germline values: CDR1 MDHEN, CDR2 SYDVKM. Study conclusions and caveats: Signature shared blood CDR3 motifs were enriched in low-divergence and depleted in high-divergence patients.

TCR alpha and beta CDR3 regions were amplified from RNA using iRepertoire nested multiplex PCR. TCRdb reanalysed the multiplex PCR reads using MiXCR and keeps one entry per CDR3 protein. The sample contains 300,000 to 400,000 distinct CDR3 sequences, around 45% of which appear only once. On this clonotype: The antigen is undetermined. This may be a read error, as it is one base from a much larger clone.

The receptor's source is a human donor with low-grade glioma or glioblastoma, undergoing nonglioma brain surgery, or in good health (not recorded which). The sample taken for sequencing was glioma tissue, nonneoplastic brain tissue, or PBMCs (not recorded which). V and J are TRBV28 and TRBJ1-1, with D perhaps TRBD1 (5 bases). The DNA of the CDR3 is TGTGCCAGCAGCCGGTCTGACAGGAACACTGAAGCTTTCTTT. This codes for CASSRSDRNTEAFF.